This TCR beta chain was profiled in a study of sequential checkpoint blockade in melanoma (dated by TCRdb to the late 2010s). For context, the study as a whole: Patients were randomized 1:1 to first-line nivolumab followed by ipilimumab (arm A) or ipilimumab followed by nivolumab (arm B). Maintenance nivolumab came after each of the two trial sequences. TCRbeta immunosequencing was performed on DNA from 85 to 100 pretreatment melanoma tumor samples. For some 22 patients, matched tumor biopsies were taken both before treatment and at week 13, after single-agent nivolumab (arm A) or ipilimumab (arm B). About 82% of the matched tumor biopsy pairs taken before and after treatment were from the same lesion.

Overall study outcomes, separate from this receptor: Among patients in arm A, the nivolumab-first arm, pretreatment tumor TIL clonality was associated with response (P = .04). Within-arm analyses of tumor T-cell fraction were limited by small sample sizes and reduced statistical power. Clinical benefit was about 30 times more likely to be achieved by patients whose tumor T-cell fraction and clonality increased by week 13. Validation of the response-prediction model combining TCR metrics and mutation burden is needed in larger, independent patient cohorts. Tumor T-cell fraction and clonality correlated with PD-L1 staining and CD8+ T-cell counts but not with mutational load.

As for this clone: The target of this receptor is not known. No base-level quality is on record; no much larger clone is a single base apart.

The immunoSEQ Assay was used to immunosequence TCRbeta CDR3 regions from genomic DNA. Prior to high-throughput sequencing, genomic DNA was amplified by bias-controlled multiplex PCR. For the original study's pipeline: To quantify the absolute abundance of each unique TCRbeta CDR3 region, the sequences were collapsed and filtered. Clonality, defined as 1 minus Pielou's evenness, was calculated using productive rearrangements only. Tumor T-cell fraction was calculated by normalizing TCRbeta template counts to usable DNA, which was estimated from several housekeeping genes. A previously published method was used to identify clones whose frequencies were significantly greater in on-treatment samples than in baseline samples. TCRdb carries this immuneACCESS record with in-frame sequences only. Its versions omit some clonotypes, under half of them owing to an unresolved V gene in the studies checked, with the rest unexplained. V and J calls and clone size are copied from that table; D and trimming were computed from the DNA. A total of 4,000 to 5,000 clones appear in this sample, 23% of them only once. Together, the top ten hold roughly 14% of the sample.

The intended sense of this specimen's treatment or condition label: randomized to nivolumab then ipilimumab (arm A) or the reverse (arm B). Prior DNA-damaging chemotherapy had not been received by any trial patient. Samples were obtained from patients with melanoma enrolled in CheckMate 064, a randomized, open-label phase II trial of sequential checkpoint blockade. Genomic DNA from formalin-fixed paraffin-embedded (FFPE) tissue samples served as the input for tumor TCR sequencing. The V end loses 4 bases and the J end loses 7 bases, and a stretch of 9 bases separates them. From the cysteine through the phenylalanine, the CDR3 covers 12 amino acids. CDR3 DNA only is kept here, 36 bases in frame from base 1. The germline V gene yields SGDLS for CDR1 and YYNGEE for CDR2.

This receptor was identified in a human donor with melanoma. The material sequenced was tumor tissue (inferred from file names), taken from a patient given nivolumab and ipilimumab in sequence. The chain is encoded by TRBV9 joined to TRBJ2-4; D gene: possibly TRBD1, on 7 matching bases. The CDR3 here reads CASSPGGNIQYF. The DNA reads as follows: TGTGCCAGCAGCCCAGGGGGGAACATTCAGTACTTC.